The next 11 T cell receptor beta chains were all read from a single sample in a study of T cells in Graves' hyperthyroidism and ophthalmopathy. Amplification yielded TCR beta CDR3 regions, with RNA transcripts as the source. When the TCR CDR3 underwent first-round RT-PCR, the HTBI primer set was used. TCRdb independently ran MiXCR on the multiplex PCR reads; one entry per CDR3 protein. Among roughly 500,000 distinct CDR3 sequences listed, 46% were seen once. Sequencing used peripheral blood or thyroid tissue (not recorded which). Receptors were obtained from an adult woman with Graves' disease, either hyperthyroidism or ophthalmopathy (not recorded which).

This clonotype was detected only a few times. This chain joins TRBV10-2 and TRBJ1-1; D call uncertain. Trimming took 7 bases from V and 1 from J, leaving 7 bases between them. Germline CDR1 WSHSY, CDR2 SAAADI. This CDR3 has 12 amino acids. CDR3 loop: CASMTSNTEAFF. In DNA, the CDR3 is TGCGCCAGCATGACTTCGAACACTGAAGCTTTCTTT.

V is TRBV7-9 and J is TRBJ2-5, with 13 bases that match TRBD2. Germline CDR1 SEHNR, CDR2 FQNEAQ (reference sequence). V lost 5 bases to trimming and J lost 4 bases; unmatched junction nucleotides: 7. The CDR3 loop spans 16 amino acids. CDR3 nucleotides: TGTGCCAGCAGCCGTGGACTAGCGGGAGATGGAGAGACCCAGTACTTC. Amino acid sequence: CASSRGLAGDGETQYF.

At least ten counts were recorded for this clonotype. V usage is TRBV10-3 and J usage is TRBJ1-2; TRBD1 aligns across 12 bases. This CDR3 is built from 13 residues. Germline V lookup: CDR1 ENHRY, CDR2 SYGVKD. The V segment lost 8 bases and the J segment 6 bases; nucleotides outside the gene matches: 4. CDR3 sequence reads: CAIGDRGPDGYTF. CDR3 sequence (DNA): TGTGCCATCGGGGACAGGGGGCCGGATGGCTACACCTTC.

The CDR3 region has the DNA TGTGCCAGCAGCCAAGGGACAGGGGCCGGTACCGGCTACACCTTC. This gives the protein CASSQGTGAGTGYTF. The chain links TRBV9 to TRBJ1-2; 10 nucleotides line up with TRBD1. J lost 8 bases, V lost 4 bases, and 11 bases had no gene match. The CDR3 runs to 15 residues. CDR1 and CDR2 from the germline V gene are SGDLS and YYNGEE.

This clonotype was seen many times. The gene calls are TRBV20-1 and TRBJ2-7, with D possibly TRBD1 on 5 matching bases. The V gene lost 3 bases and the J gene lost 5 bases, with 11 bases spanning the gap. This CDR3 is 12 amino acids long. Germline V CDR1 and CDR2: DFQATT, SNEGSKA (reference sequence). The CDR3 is CSASTRVDEQYF. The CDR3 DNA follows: TGCAGTGCTAGTACCAGGGTCGACGAGCAGTACTTC.

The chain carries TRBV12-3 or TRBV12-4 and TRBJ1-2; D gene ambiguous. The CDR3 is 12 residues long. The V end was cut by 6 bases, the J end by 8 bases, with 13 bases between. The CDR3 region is CASSRAGSGYTF. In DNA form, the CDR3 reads TGTGCCAGCAGCCGGGCCGGGAGCGGCTACACCTTC.

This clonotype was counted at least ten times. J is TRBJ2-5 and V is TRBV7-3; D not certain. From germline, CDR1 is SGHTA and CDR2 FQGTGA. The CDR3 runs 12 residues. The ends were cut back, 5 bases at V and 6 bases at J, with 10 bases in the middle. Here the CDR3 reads CASSRSEKTQYF. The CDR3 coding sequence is TGTGCCAGCAGCCGAAGTGAAAAGACCCAGTACTTC.

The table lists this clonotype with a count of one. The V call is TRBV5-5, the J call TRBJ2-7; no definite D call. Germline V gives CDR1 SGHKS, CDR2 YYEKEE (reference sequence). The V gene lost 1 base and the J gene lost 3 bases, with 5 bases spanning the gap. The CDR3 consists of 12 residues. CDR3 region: CASSLTIYEQYF. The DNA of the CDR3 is TGTGCCAGCAGCTTGACTATCTACGAGCAGTACTTC.

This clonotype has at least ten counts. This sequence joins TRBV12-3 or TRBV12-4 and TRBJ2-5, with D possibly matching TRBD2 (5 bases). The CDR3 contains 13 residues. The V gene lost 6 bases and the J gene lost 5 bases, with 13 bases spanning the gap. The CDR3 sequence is CASSFRWEETQYF. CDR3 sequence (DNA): TGTGCCAGCAGCTTCCGGTGGGAGGAGACCCAGTACTTC.

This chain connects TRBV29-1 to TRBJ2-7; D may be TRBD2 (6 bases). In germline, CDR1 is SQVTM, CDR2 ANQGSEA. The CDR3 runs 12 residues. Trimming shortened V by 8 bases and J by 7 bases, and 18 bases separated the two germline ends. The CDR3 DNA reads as TGCAGCTTCGGAGGGTCGGTGAAAGAGCAGTACTTC. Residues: CSFGGSVKEQYF.

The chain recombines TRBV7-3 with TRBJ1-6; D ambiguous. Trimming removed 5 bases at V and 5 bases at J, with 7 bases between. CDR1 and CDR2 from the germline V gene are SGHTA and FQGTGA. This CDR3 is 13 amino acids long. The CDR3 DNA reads TGTGCCAGCAGCATATACCATAATTCACCCCTCCACTTT. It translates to CASSIYHNSPLHF.